This entry features one T cell receptor beta chain sequence. The antigen is unknown. TCRdb keeps only in-frame clones here, not all; method: immunoSEQ multiplex PCR. This table holds about 56,000 clones, more than 75% found once. The data were taken from a study of a mutant IDH1 vaccine in newly diagnosed glioma. Overall study: Vaccinations, eight in total, occurred in weeks 1, 3, 5, 7, 11, 15, 19, 23. Radiotherapy, temozolomide, or both had been given previously, and both were given to most.

Time point given: week 23, last vaccination. Each vaccine dose was 300 ug of mutant IDH1 20-mer peptide, with topical imiquimod. Germline V lookup: CDR1 SQVTM, CDR2 ANQGSEA. V was pared by 4 bases and J by 1 base, with 11 bases between. The length of the CDR3 is 14 residues. Study findings and constraints: Pseudoprogression apparently lacked any relation to changes in top peripheral T cell clonotypes. Altogether, around 95% of patients exhibited vaccine-induced immune responses.

This TCR was recovered from a man aged 35 to 55 with glioma. The chain couples TRBV29-1 to TRBJ1-5; D unclear. This specimen consisted of PBMCs, obtained from a glioma patient whose treatment included an IDH1 peptide vaccine. CDR3 nucleotide sequence: TGCAGCGTTGTTTTAGGGAACAGCAATCAGCCCCAGCATTTT. Protein product: CSVVLGNSNQPQHF. Full variable domain (missing parts from reference TRBV29-1 and TRBJ1-5): SAVISQKPSRDICQRGTSLTIQCQVDSQVTMMFWYRQQPGQSLTLIATANQGSEATYESGFVIDKFPISRPNLTFSTLTVSNMSPEDSSIYLCSVVLGNSNQPQHFGDGTRLSIL.